This passage covers 16 T cell receptor beta chains from one sample sequenced in a study of breast tumors, draining lymph nodes, adjacent tissues. One entry per CDR3 protein results from TCRdb running MiXCR on the multiplex PCR reads. Of about 31,000 distinct CDR3 sequences in the sample, approximately 63% are singletons; the top ten hold 18%. The material sequenced was breast tumor tissue. The receptors come from a female donor with breast cancer. Some clones in this sample may be carry-over from other donors' samples.

V usage is TRBV7-9 and J usage is TRBJ1-6; 7 bases align to TRBD1. The ends lost 5 bases at V and 5 bases at J; junction bases unmatched: 6. This CDR3 is built from 15 residues. Germline CDR1 reads SEHNR; CDR2 reads FQNEAQ (reference sequence). CDR3 in DNA: TGTGCCAGCAGCCACCGGGACAGAGATAATTCACCCCTCCACTTT. This codes for CASSHRDRDNSPLHF.

The chain links TRBV7-3 to TRBJ2-5; D uncertain. CDR1 SGHTA and CDR2 FQGTGA come from the germline V gene. The CDR3 consists of 15 residues. V was pared by 1 base and J by 5 bases, with 14 bases between. In DNA, the CDR3 is TGTGCCAGCAGCTTAAACCCCCATAACGGGGAGACCCAGTACTTC. Residues: CASSLNPHNGETQYF.

This clonotype came up many times. The V and J genes are TRBV9 and TRBJ1-6, with 9 bases matching TRBD1. Germline CDR1 reads SGDLS; CDR2 reads YYNGEE. The CDR3 consists of 17 residues. V was clipped by 0 bases and J by 4 bases; unmatched bases: 5. CDR3: CASSVERDREYNSPLHF. DNA for the CDR3: TGTGCCAGCAGCGTAGAAAGGGACAGGGAATATAATTCACCCCTCCACTTT.

This chain connects TRBV29-1 to TRBJ2-5; D tentatively fits TRBD1 or TRBD2 (6 bases each). The germline gives CDR1 SQVTM, CDR2 ANQGSEA. Trimming stripped 6 bases from V and 5 bases from J, with 22 bases between. This CDR3 spans 15 amino acids. The CDR3 protein is CSVFSGGDTGETQYF. In DNA form, the CDR3 reads TGCAGCGTCTTTTCAGGCGGGGACACCGGGGAGACCCAGTACTTC.

The chain is built from TRBV15 and TRBJ1-2; TRBD1 might be the D (5 bases). CDR3 length equals 14 residues. Germline CDR1 reads LNHNV; CDR2 reads YYDKDF (reference sequence). Trimming removed 1 base from V and 5 bases from J, with 11 bases in between. CDR3: CATSRGQRQYGYTF. CDR3 nucleotides: TGTGCCACCAGCAGAGGTCAAAGACAGTATGGCTACACCTTC.

This clonotype was found a few times. This chain uses TRBV4-3 with TRBJ1-1; TRBD1 agrees at 8 bases. The germline V gene encodes CDR1 LGHNA and CDR2 YSLEER. The CDR3 contains 17 residues. After removal of 0 bases from V and 3 bases from J, the junction contained 9 bases not matched to a gene. The CDR3 here is CASSQDRGRNLDTEAFF. In nucleotides, the CDR3 is TGCGCCAGCAGCCAAGACAGGGGGCGGAACTTGGACACTGAAGCTTTCTTT.

As concerns this clonotype: This may be a read error: a much more frequent sequence differs by one nucleotide. This chain uses TRBV5-1 with TRBJ1-1, with a weak D call TRBD1 (5 bases). The V and J ends lost 3 bases and 7 bases respectively, with 13 bases between them. The CDR3 runs to 13 residues. Germline V lookup: CDR1 SGHRS, CDR2 YFSETQ. CDR3 amino acids: CASSSQTVFEAFF. The DNA of the CDR3 is TGCGCCAGCAGCTCCCAGACAGTCTTTGAAGCTTTCTTT.

CDR3 loop: CSARPAGHGSMEQYF. The CDR3, as DNA: TGCAGTGCTAGACCCGCGGGACATGGGTCAATGGAGCAGTACTTC. The chain joins TRBV20-1 to TRBJ2-7, with D possibly being TRBD1 or TRBD2 (6 bases each). Trimming stripped 2 bases from V and 7 bases from J, with 21 bases between. CDR1 and CDR2 from the germline V gene are DFQATT and SNEGSKA (reference sequence). There are 15 residues in the CDR3.

This chain joins TRBV29-1 and TRBJ2-5, with 10 positions matching TRBD1. CDR1 is SQVTM, CDR2 ANQGSEA, per germline. V lost 3 bases to trimming and J lost 8 bases; unmatched junction nucleotides: 3. The CDR3 contains 12 residues. CDR3 sequence (DNA): TGCAGCGTTGAGGGACAGGGGAGTACCCAGTACTTC. Its protein product is CSVEGQGSTQYF.

The chain recombines TRBV4-3 with TRBJ1-6; D is uncertain. The CDR3 runs to 18 residues. CDR1 is LGHNA and CDR2 is YSLEER in the germline V gene. The V gene lost 0 bases and the J gene lost 6 bases, with 18 bases spanning the gap. The CDR3 loop reads CASSQDLEEYAFNSPLHF. The DNA of the CDR3 is TGCGCCAGCAGCCAAGATCTGGAGGAGTACGCTTTTAATTCACCCCTCCACTTT.

V is TRBV9 and J is TRBJ2-7, with 10 positions matching TRBD1. The germline gives CDR1 SGDLS, CDR2 YYNGEE. The CDR3 covers 16 residues. V lost 3 bases to trimming and J lost 5 bases; unmatched junction nucleotides: 11. The CDR3 DNA reads as TGTGCCAGCAGCGGGGAACCGGGACAGGGGTTCCACGAGCAGTACTTC. Translated: CASSGEPGQGFHEQYF. Based on the CDR3 plus reference TRBV9 and TRBJ2-7, the full variable domain is DSGVTQTPKHLITATGQRVTLRCSPRSGDLSVYWYQQSLDQGLQFLIQYYNGEERAKGNILERFSAQQFPDLHSELNLSSLELGDSALYFCASSGEPGQGFHEQYFGPGTRLTVT.

DNA of the CDR3: TGTGCCAGCAGTGCCTTCGAAAAACTGTTTTTT. Protein product: CASSAFEKLFF. The chain uses TRBV2 and TRBJ1-4; D is uncertain. The CDR3 sequence is 11 residues long. With 4 bases removed from V and 8 bases from J, the gap between germline ends came to 5 bases. Germline V gene lookup returns CDR1 SNHLY and CDR2 FYNNEI.

J is TRBJ2-7 and V is TRBV2; possible D gene TRBD1, 5 bases. V shed 2 bases and J shed 3 bases, with 11 bases lying between them. CDR3 length: 14 residues. The germline V gene encodes CDR1 SNHLY and CDR2 FYNNEI. CDR3 sequence reads: CASSEQGNNYEQYF. The CDR3 nucleotides read TGTGCCAGCAGTGAACAGGGCAACAACTACGAGCAGTACTTC.

The chain couples TRBV19 to TRBJ2-7, with D maybe TRBD1 (6 bases). The CDR3 runs 15 residues. Trimming stripped 6 bases from V and 1 base from J, with 16 bases between. Germline CDR1 and CDR2: LNHDA and SQIVND (reference sequence). CDR3 in DNA: TGTGCCAGTAGCAACCTTTGGACAGAGTCCTACGAGCAGTACTTC. This translates into CASSNLWTESYEQYF.

In this sample, this clonotype turned up many times. The rearrangement uses TRBV3-1 and TRBJ1-2; D is unresolved. CDR3 length: 13 amino acids. Germline CDR1 reads LGHDT; CDR2 reads YNNKEL (reference sequence). V was clipped by 1 base and J by 7 bases, with 10 bases between them. The CDR3 is CASSQAVKGGYTF. CDR3 nucleotide sequence: TGTGCCAGCAGCCAAGCAGTAAAGGGTGGCTACACCTTC.

This clonotype was seen repeatedly, ten times or more. V is TRBV25-1 and J is TRBJ1-5; 7 nucleotides agree with TRBD1. Trimming at V came to 2 bases and at J to 7 bases, leaving 5 bases not matched to a gene. Per the germline V gene, CDR1 is MGHDK and CDR2 is SYGVNS. The CDR3 is 14 amino acids. The CDR3 region is CASSEDLGGQPQHF. The CDR3, as DNA: TGTGCCAGCAGTGAAGATCTAGGGGGCCAGCCCCAGCATTTT.